This T cell receptor (beta chain) stems from a study of T cell responses to AZD1222 COVID-19 vaccine. In the case of this clone: Antigen: not known.

General study points: Reports say nearly half of spike-specific TCRs go after unmutated variant regions.

Sequencing used immunoSEQ multiplex PCR; TCRdb keeps in-frame clones, though not all of them. The sample has more than 150,000 clones; 92% are singletons. This TCR derives from an adult who received the AZD1222 COVID-19 vaccine. The specimen comprised peripheral blood, sampled 28 days after the second AZD1222 dose.

The CDR3 loop is CASSYADGNTEAFF. The CDR3 coding sequence is TGTGCCAGCAGTTACGCGGACGGGAACACTGAAGCTTTCTTT. The V gene is TRBV6-6, the J gene TRBJ1-1; D is uncertain. V was cut by 2 bases and J by 1 base, with 8 bases left in between. The CDR3 runs to 14 residues. Germline CDR1 is MNHNY and CDR2 is SVGAGI (reference sequence).